The source of this T cell receptor beta chain is a study of cytomegalovirus exposure and HLA in healthy donors. With 60 Vbeta and 13 Jbeta primers, the PCR was carried out. Libraries were prepared by immunoSEQ multiplex PCR; TCRdb keeps only in-frame clonotypes and omits some of them. The profile shows some 96,000 clones, 64% of them singletons. V was trimmed by 0 bases and J by 7 bases, leaving 9 bases between them. Per germline, CDR1 LNHNV and CDR2 YYDKDF (reference sequence). This CDR3 is built from 13 residues. What was sequenced was PBMCs. This TCR was recovered from a man aged 55 to 70 in good health and CMV-seronegative. The chain combines TRBV15 with TRBJ1-2; D is unclear. CDR3 protein: CATSRDVGTGYTF. The CDR3 DNA follows: TGTGCCACCAGCAGAGATGTCGGTACTGGCTACACCTTC.